This TCR beta chain was documented in a study of blood T cells in healthy people across ages. The CDR3 contains 16 residues. CDR1 SQVTM and CDR2 ANQGSEA come from the germline V gene. About this clonotype itself: The junction differs from germline at one of its ends, possibly a read error.

Alongside a J-beta primer mix, a sample-barcoded 5' primer served in a second PCR lasting roughly 7 to 12 cycles. In TCRdb, the 5' RACE reads were re-called with MiXCR into one record per CDR3 protein. This table has 1.5 million to 2 million distinct CDR3 sequences, approximately 30% appearing once. Sequenced input: blood. This receptor was taken from a woman younger than 45 in good health. This chain joins TRBV29-1 and TRBJ1-2; D is unclear. The CDR3 sequence is CSVVGVPWGKDYGHTF. As DNA, the CDR3 is TGCAGCGTTGTGGGTGTCCCGTGGGGAAAGGACTATGGCCACACCTTC.